The 21 T cell receptor beta chains below were found in one sample sequenced in a study of blood T cells in healthy people across ages. Primed by a sample-barcoded 5' primer and a J-beta primer mix, a second PCR proceeded for 7 to 11 cycles. TCRdb ran MiXCR on the 5' RACE reads and lists one entry per CDR3 protein. The table shows about 690,000 distinct CDR3 sequences, with around 43% occurring only once. Specimen: blood. These receptors were obtained from a man at least 80 years old in good health.

The table lists this clonotype with a few counts. This rearrangement joins TRBV10-3 to TRBJ2-3; 8 bases map to TRBD1. With V trimmed by 10 bases and J by 0 bases, 6 bases remained unmatched. The germline CDR1 and CDR2 sequences are ENHRY and SYGVKD. The CDR3 is made up of 14 amino acids. The CDR3 DNA follows: TGTGCCACCCAGGGGGCGGGTAGCACAGATACGCAGTATTTT. Amino acid sequence: CATQGAGSTDTQYF.

In its sample, this clonotype was seen a few times. V usage is TRBV5-1 and J usage is TRBJ2-1; 11 bases fit TRBD2. Germline CDR1 and CDR2: SGHRS and YFSETQ. The CDR3 totals 16 residues. V lost 4 bases, J lost 3 bases, and 6 bases stayed unmatched. CDR3 sequence reads: CASSPRTSGFYNEQFF. DNA of the CDR3: TGCGCCAGCAGCCCCCGGACTAGCGGGTTCTACAATGAGCAGTTCTTC.

This clonotype was observed many times. This sequence joins TRBV2 and TRBJ2-5; a weak D match, TRBD1 (5 bases). V was clipped by 0 bases and J by 0 bases, with 14 bases between them. The CDR3 runs to 17 residues. Germline V gene lookup returns CDR1 SNHLY and CDR2 FYNNEI. The CDR3 sequence is CASSEAWVRDYQETQYF. The CDR3 bases are TGTGCCAGCAGTGAAGCGTGGGTCAGGGATTACCAAGAGACCCAGTACTTC.

The sample holds a few counts of this clonotype. This rearrangement joins TRBV6-5 to TRBJ2-3; TRBD2 aligns across 9 bases. Germline lookup yields CDR1 MNHEY and CDR2 SVGAGI. The CDR3 is made up of 17 amino acids. The V segment lost 0 bases and the J segment 3 bases; nucleotides outside the gene matches: 7. The CDR3 nucleotides are TGTGCCAGCAGTTACTCGGGAGCGGGAGGTTCTACAGATACGCAGTATTTT. Translating gives CASSYSGAGGSTDTQYF.

The chain joins TRBV5-1 to TRBJ2-1, with 8 bases aligning to TRBD2. CDR3 length: 15 amino acids. V dropped 1 base and J dropped 3; count of bases not matched to a gene: 3. From germline, CDR1 is SGHRS and CDR2 YFSETQ. The CDR3 loop reads CASSLLGGDYNEQFF. CDR3 bases: TGCGCCAGCAGCTTGCTCGGGGGGGACTACAATGAGCAGTTCTTC. Drawing the rest from reference TRBV5-1 and TRBJ2-1, the complete variable domain is KAGVTQTPRYLIKTRGQQVTLSCSPISGHRSVSWYQQTPGQGLQFLFEYFSETQRNKGNFPGRFSGRQFSNSRSEMNVSTLELGDSALYLCASSLLGGDYNEQFFGPGTRLTVL.

In regard to this clonotype: At one of its ends the junction is not consistent with the germline gene, which may arise from a read error. The chain carries TRBV20-1 and TRBJ2-1; D is unresolved. CDR1 DFQATT and CDR2 SNEGSKA come from the germline V gene (reference sequence). The CDR3 has 14 residues. DNA of the CDR3: TGCAGTGCTGGAGATCCTCGGAAATACAATGAGCAGTTCTTC. This codes for CSAGDPRKYNEQFF.

Concerning this clonotype itself: This clone may be a read error of a much larger clone one base away. This chain connects TRBV20-1 to TRBJ2-3; maybe TRBD2 (5 bases). The CDR3 is made up of 14 amino acids. The V end was cut by 3 bases, the J end by 5 bases, with 15 bases between. Germline V CDR1 and CDR2: DFQATT, SNEGSKA (reference sequence). The CDR3 loop is CSARAGRFRDTQYF. DNA for the CDR3: TGCAGTGCTAGGGCGGGCCGTTTTAGAGATACGCAGTATTTT.

The rearrangement uses TRBV7-9 and TRBJ2-7; D is perhaps TRBD1 (5 bases). CDR1 and CDR2 (germline): SEHNR, FQNEAQ (reference sequence). The CDR3 sequence is 15 residues long. V was clipped by 5 bases and J by 2 bases, with 16 bases between them. CDR3 region: CASSPDSLVPYEQYF. The CDR3 nucleotides read TGTGCCAGCAGCCCCGACAGCCTAGTCCCCTACGAGCAGTACTTC.

The CDR3 DNA reads TGTGCCAGCAGGCGGGGACAGGGGCTTGGCACCATATATTTT. Its translation is CASRRGQGLGTIYF. V usage is TRBV12-3 or TRBV12-4 and J usage is TRBJ1-3, with 10 bases aligning to TRBD1. This CDR3 has 14 amino acids. V lost 6 bases and J lost 9; bases outside the gene matches: 8.

This clonotype occurred a few times. V gene TRBV27 combines with J gene TRBJ2-7; 7 nucleotides line up with TRBD1. With 2 bases clipped from V and 4 bases from J, the junction kept 5 bases outside the gene matches. CDR1 and CDR2 (germline): MNHEY, SMNVEV (reference sequence). The CDR3 sequence is 14 residues long. CDR3: CASSLVGQLYEQYF. The CDR3 region has the DNA TGTGCCAGCAGTTTAGTGGGACAGCTATACGAGCAGTACTTC.

To note about this clonotype: A read error may explain this, as a much larger clone is one base away. The chain combines TRBV5-4 with TRBJ2-1, with 13 bases identical to TRBD2. Germline V gene data show CDR1 as SGHNT and CDR2 as YYREEE (reference sequence). V trimming: 4 bases; J trimming: 0 bases; junction bases outside the gene matches: 7. CDR3 length: 18 residues. The CDR3, as DNA: TGTGCCAGCAGCCAAGGACTAGCGGGGGTGAGCTCCTACAATGAGCAGTTCTTC. The encoded protein is CASSQGLAGVSSYNEQFF.

The chain joins TRBV20-1 to TRBJ2-1, with D possibly being TRBD1 (5 bases). The DNA end is a closer match to TRBJ2-7, so the J assignment may be wrong. Germline values: CDR1 DFQATT, CDR2 SNEGSKA (reference sequence). CDR3 length equals 14 residues. DNA for the CDR3: TGCAGTGCTAGTTCACAGGTCTCCTACAATGAGCAGTACTTC. Translated, it gives CSASSQVSYNEQYF.

This clonotype occurred a few times. The chain employs TRBV29-1 and TRBJ2-3; 10 bases match TRBD2. Trimming cost V 1 base and J 0 bases; bases outside gene matches: 4. Germline V gene data show CDR1 as SQVTM and CDR2 as ANQGSEA. The CDR3 runs 16 residues. The CDR3 is CSVEGLAGASTDTQYF. In DNA, the CDR3 is TGCAGCGTTGAAGGTCTAGCGGGGGCCAGCACAGATACGCAGTATTTT.

V usage is TRBV7-8 and J usage is TRBJ1-5; D may be TRBD1 (6 bases). The CDR3 is made up of 14 amino acids. V was clipped by 4 bases and J by 7 bases, with 14 bases between them. Germline loops: CDR1 SGHVS, CDR2 FQNEAQ. The CDR3 here is CASSSNRAGQPQHF. CDR3 nucleotide sequence: TGTGCCAGCAGCTCCAACAGGGCGGGACAGCCCCAGCATTTT.

In regard to this clonotype: The junction departs from germline at one end; a sequencing error may be responsible. The chain joins TRBV7-8 to TRBJ2-5; a weak D match, TRBD1 (5 bases). CDR3 length: 13 residues. CDR1 and CDR2 from the germline V gene are SGHVS and FQNEAQ. CDR3 DNA: TGTGCCCGCAGCGTGGGATCAGGGGAGACCCAGTACTTC. Amino acids: CARSVGSGETQYF.

This clonotype was observed a handful of times. The rearrangement links TRBV6-1 to TRBJ1-1; 9 bases line up with TRBD1. Trimming cost V 1 base and J 5 bases; bases outside gene matches: 5. The CDR3 contains 15 residues. In germline, CDR1 is MNHNS, CDR2 SASEGT. CDR3 coding DNA: TGTGCCAGCAGTGAAGGCGGGACAGGGAAAACTGAAGCTTTCTTT. Translation gives CASSEGGTGKTEAFF.

This clonotype turned up a few times. This chain links TRBV9 with TRBJ1-1; D not certain. V gave up 1 base and J gave up 3 bases, with 13 bases separating them. The CDR3 is 15 residues long. Germline values: CDR1 SGDLS, CDR2 YYNGEE. The CDR3 protein is CASSVLGNGDTEAFF. In DNA form, the CDR3 reads TGTGCCAGCAGCGTATTGGGCAATGGGGACACTGAAGCTTTCTTT.

This clonotype was seen a handful of times. This chain uses TRBV5-1 with TRBJ2-1, with TRBD1 as a possible D gene (6 bases). Germline CDR1 is SGHRS and CDR2 is YFSETQ. V was cut by 3 bases and J by 2 bases, with 12 bases left in between. The CDR3 spans 15 residues. The CDR3 DNA is TGCGCCAGCAGCTCTGCAGGGGCTGCCTACAATGAGCAGTTCTTC. Its protein is CASSSAGAAYNEQFF.

This clonotype has only a few counts. The genes are TRBV29-1 and TRBJ2-5; 9 nucleotides agree with TRBD1. The J call is doubtful: the DNA matches TRBJ2-7 better. CDR1 SQVTM and CDR2 ANQGSEA come from the germline V gene. There are 14 residues in the CDR3. The CDR3 is CSVVAVQGAFEQYF. The CDR3 nucleotides are TGCAGCGTTGTAGCGGTACAGGGGGCATTCGAGCAGTACTTC.

V is TRBV27 and J is TRBJ2-7, with D tentatively TRBD1 (6 bases). The CDR3 totals 17 residues. The germline gives CDR1 MNHEY, CDR2 SMNVEV (reference sequence). The V end was cut by 5 bases, the J end by 5 bases, with 25 bases between. The CDR3 DNA sequence: TGTGCCAGCAGTAGAGGGTACGGGACACACCCCCGGAACGAGCAGTACTTC. Translation: CASSRGYGTHPRNEQYF.

This chain joins TRBV27 and TRBJ1-5, with D possibly TRBD1 on 5 matching bases. The CDR3 spans 16 residues. The V end was cut by 3 bases, the J end by 3 bases, with 15 bases between. CDR1 and CDR2 (germline): MNHEY, SMNVEV (reference sequence). The CDR3 protein is CASSFQGVGYNQPQHF. Written as DNA, the CDR3 is TGTGCCAGCAGTTTTCAGGGAGTGGGGTACAATCAGCCCCAGCATTTT.